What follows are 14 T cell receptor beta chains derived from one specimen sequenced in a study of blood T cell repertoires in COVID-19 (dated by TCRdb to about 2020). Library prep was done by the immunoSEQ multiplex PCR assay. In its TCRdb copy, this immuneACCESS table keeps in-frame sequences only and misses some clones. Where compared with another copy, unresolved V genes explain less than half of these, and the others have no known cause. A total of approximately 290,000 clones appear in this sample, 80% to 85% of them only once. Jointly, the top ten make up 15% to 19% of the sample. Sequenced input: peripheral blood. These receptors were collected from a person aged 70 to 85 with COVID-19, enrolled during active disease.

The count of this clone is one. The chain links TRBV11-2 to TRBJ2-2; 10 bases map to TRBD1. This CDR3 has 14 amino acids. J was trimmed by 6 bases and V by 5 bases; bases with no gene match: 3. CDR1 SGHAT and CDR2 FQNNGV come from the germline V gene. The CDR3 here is CASSQGQGAGELFF. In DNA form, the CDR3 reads TGTGCCAGCAGCCAAGGACAGGGGGCCGGGGAGCTGTTTTTT.

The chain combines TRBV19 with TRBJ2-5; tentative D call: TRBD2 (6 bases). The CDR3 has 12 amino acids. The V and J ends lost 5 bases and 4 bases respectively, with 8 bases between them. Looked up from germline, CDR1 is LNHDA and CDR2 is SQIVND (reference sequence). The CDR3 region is CASSFGGETQYF. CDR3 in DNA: TGTGCCAGTAGTTTCGGGGGAGAGACCCAGTACTTC.

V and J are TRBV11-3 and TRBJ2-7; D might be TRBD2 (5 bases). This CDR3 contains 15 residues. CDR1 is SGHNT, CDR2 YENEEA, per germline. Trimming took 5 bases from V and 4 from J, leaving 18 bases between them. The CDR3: CASSEWTGTIYEQYF. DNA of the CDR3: TGTGCCAGCAGCGAATGGACGGGAACAATTTACGAGCAGTACTTC. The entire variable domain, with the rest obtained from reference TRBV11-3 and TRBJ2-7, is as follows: EAGVVQSPRYKIIEKKQPVAFWCNPISGHNTLYWYLQNLGQGPELLIRYENEEAVDDSQLPKDRFSAERLKGVDSTLKIQPAELGDSAVYLCASSEWTGTIYEQYFGPGTRLTVT.

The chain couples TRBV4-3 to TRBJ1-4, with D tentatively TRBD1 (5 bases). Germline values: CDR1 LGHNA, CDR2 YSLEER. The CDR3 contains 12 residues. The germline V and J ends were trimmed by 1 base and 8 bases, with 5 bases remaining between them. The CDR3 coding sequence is TGCGCCAGCAGCCAAGGGGGCGAAAAACTGTTTTTT. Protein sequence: CASSQGGEKLFF.

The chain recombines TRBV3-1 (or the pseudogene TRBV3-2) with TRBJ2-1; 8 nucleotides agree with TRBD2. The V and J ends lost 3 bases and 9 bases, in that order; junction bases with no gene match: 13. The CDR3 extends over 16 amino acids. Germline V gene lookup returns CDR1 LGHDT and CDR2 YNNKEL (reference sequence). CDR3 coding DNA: TGTGCCAGCAGCCAGGCCCTCGGGGGGGCCGGGGGTGAGCAGTTCTTC. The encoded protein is CASSQALGGAGGEQFF.

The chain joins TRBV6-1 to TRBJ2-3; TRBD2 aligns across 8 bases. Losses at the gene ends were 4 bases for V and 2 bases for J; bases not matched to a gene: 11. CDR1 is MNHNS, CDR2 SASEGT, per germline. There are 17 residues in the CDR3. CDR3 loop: CASSASSGGGYTDTQYF. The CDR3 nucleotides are TGTGCCAGCAGTGCCTCCTCGGGCGGGGGGTACACAGATACGCAGTATTTT.

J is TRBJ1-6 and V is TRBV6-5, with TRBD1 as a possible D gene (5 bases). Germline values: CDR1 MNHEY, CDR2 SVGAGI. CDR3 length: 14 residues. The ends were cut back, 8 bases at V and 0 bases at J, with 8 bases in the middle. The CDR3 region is CASQGSSYNSPLHF. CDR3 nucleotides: TGTGCCAGCCAGGGCAGCTCCTATAATTCACCCCTCCACTTT.

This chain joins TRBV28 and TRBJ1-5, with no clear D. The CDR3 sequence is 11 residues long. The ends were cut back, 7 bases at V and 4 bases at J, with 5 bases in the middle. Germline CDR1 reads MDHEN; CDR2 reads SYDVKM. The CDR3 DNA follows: TGTGCCAGCAACTCAAATCAGCCCCAGCATTTT. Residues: CASNSNQPQHF.

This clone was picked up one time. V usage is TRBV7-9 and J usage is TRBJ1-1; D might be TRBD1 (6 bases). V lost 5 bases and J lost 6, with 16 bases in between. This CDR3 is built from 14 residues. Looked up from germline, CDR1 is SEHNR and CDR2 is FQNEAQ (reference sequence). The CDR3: CASSDQGFEAEAFF. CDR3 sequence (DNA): TGTGCCAGCAGCGATCAGGGGTTCGAGGCTGAAGCTTTCTTT.

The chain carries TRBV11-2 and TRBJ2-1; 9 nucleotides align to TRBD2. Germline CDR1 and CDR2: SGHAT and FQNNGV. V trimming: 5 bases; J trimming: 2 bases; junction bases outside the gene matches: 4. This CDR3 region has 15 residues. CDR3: CASSPLAGPYNEQFF. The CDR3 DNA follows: TGTGCCAGCAGCCCTCTAGCGGGACCCTACAATGAGCAGTTCTTC. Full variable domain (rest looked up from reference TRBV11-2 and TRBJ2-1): EAGVAQSPRYKIIEKRQSVAFWCNPISGHATLYWYQQILGQGPKLLIQFQNNGVVDDSQLPKDRFSAERLKGVDSTLKIQPAKLEDSAVYLCASSPLAGPYNEQFFGPGTRLTVL.

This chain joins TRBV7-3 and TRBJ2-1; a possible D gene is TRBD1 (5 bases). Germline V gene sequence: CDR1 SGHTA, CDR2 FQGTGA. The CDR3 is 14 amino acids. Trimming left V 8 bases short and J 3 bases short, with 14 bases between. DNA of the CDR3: TGTGCCAGCGGGGCGTCCAGCCTCTACAATGAGCAGTTCTTC. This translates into CASGASSLYNEQFF. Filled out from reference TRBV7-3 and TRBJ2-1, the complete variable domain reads GAGVSQTPSNKVTEKGKYVELRCDPISGHTALYWYRQSLGQGPEFLIYFQGTGAADDSGLPNDRFFAVRPEGSVSTLKIQRTERGDSAVYLCASGASSLYNEQFFGPGTRLTVL.

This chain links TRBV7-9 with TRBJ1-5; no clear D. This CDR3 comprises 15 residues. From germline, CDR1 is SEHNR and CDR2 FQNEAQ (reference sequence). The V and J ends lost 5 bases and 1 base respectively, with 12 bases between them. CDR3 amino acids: CASSLGGLSNQPQHF. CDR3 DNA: TGTGCCAGCAGCCTCGGCGGACTCAGCAATCAGCCCCAGCATTTT. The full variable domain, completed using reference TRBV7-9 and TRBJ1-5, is DTGVSQNPRHKITKRGQNVTFRCDPISEHNRLYWYRQTLGQGPEFLTYFQNEAQLEKSRLLSDRFSAERPKGSFSTLEIQRTEQGDSAMYLCASSLGGLSNQPQHFGDGTRLSIL.

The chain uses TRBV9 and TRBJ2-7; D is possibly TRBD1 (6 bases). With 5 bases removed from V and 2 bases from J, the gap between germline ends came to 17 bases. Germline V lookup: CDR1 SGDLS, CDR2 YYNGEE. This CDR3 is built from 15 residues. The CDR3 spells CASSAGTSIPYEQYF. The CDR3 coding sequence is TGTGCCAGCAGTGCTGGGACATCCATACCCTACGAGCAGTACTTC. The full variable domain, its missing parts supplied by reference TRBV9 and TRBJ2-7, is DSGVTQTPKHLITATGQRVTLRCSPRSGDLSVYWYQQSLDQGLQFLIQYYNGEERAKGNILERFSAQQFPDLHSELNLSSLELGDSALYFCASSAGTSIPYEQYFGPGTRLTVT.

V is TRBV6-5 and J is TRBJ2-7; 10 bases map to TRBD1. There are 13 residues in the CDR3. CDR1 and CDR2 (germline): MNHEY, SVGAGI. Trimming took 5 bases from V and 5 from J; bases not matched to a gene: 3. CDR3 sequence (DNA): TGTGCCAGCAGTCAGGGGACAGGGGACGAGCAGTACTTC. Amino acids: CASSQGTGDEQYF.